This is a list of T cell receptor beta chains from one sample in a study of control samples from healthy donors and cancer patients. Assay: immunoSEQ multiplex PCR; the TCRdb copy retains only in-frame clones and omits some. The table has about 120,000 clones, 92% seen once. The sequencing sample was made of blood. The receptors stem from a woman aged 45-59 years in good health. CDR3s include the opening cysteine and the closing phenylalanine or tryptophan. A D gene is named only where the DNA matches it firmly. Some rows have no size entry. The others give once, few or many, or a class for an expanded clone.

V gene	clone size	J gene	D gene	CDR3 DNA	CDR3 protein
TRBV14	-	TRBJ1-5	-	TGTGCCAGCAGCCTTGGGTTGAATCAGCCCCAGCATTTT	CASSLGLNQPQHF
TRBV7-9	-	TRBJ2-5	-	TGTGCCAGCAGTCCTAGAAGGACTGGTCCGGAGACCCAGTACTTC	CASSPRRTGPETQYF
TRBV28	-	TRBJ1-5	-	TGTGCCAGCAGTTTATTTTCCGGTTATCAGCCCCAGCATTTT	CASSLFSGYQPQHF
TRBV2	-	TRBJ1-6	-	TGTGCCAGCAGTGAAGCTGTCGGGGACTTCGCCTATAATTCACCCCTCCACTTT	CASSEAVGDFAYNSPLHF
TRBV3-1/TRBV3-2	once	TRBJ2-2	-	TGTGCCAGCAGCCAGCCTGGTGTCGGGGAGCTGTTTTTT	CASSQPGVGELFF
TRBV7-6	-	TRBJ2-3	TRBD2	TGTGCCAGCAGCTTAGGGACTAGCCGTTCGGGGACAGATACGCAGTATTTT	CASSLGTSRSGTDTQYF
TRBV18	-	TRBJ1-1	-	TGTGCCAGCTCTCGGGACACCGACACTGAAGCTTTCTTT	CASSRDTDTEAFF
TRBV11-2	-	TRBJ2-7	-	TGTGCCAGCTCTGTCGGGCGCTCCTACGAGCAGTACTTC	CASSVGRSYEQYF
TRBV5-1	-	TRBJ1-1	TRBD1	TGCGCCAGCAGCCGCCAAATAATTAGGACAGGGCAGAGTGAAGCTTTCTTT	CASSRQIIRTGQSEAFF
TRBV10-2	once	TRBJ1-5	-	TGCGCCAGCAGCCTCGGGGGGGGGAGCAATCAGCCCCAGCATTTT	CASSLGGGSNQPQHF
TRBV5-1	-	TRBJ1-4	-	TGCGCCAGCAGCTTAACCGGGGGTGGTGCTAATGAAAAACTGTTTTTT	CASSLTGGGANEKLFF
TRBV6-6	-	TRBJ2-7	-	TGTGCCAGCACCACGGGGTCATACTCCTACGAGCAGTACTTC	CASTTGSYSYEQYF
TRBV4-2	-	TRBJ2-3	-	TGTGCCAGCAGCCAATTAAAAGAGGCGGATACGCAGTATTTT	CASSQLKEADTQYF
TRBV18	-	TRBJ1-2	-	TGTGCCAGCTCACCGAATCAAGGGAGGGCGAATGGCTACACCTTC	CASSPNQGRANGYTF
TRBV12-3/TRBV12-4	-	TRBJ2-5	-	TGTGCCAGCAGTCCCGGACGGACGGAGTGGTACTTC	CASSPGRTEWYF
TRBV19	once	TRBJ1-6	-	TGTGCCAGCCACGCCAGGAGCTCCTATAATTCACCCCTCCACTTT	CASHARSSYNSPLHF
TRBV10-1	-	TRBJ2-3	-	TGCGCCAGCAGTGAGTCCCAGGGAGCATGGGGCACAGATACGCAGTATTTT	CASSESQGAWGTDTQYF
TRBV30	few	TRBJ2-2	TRBD1	TGTGCCTGGAACTGGGGACAGCAGAACACCGGGGAGCTGTTTTTT	CAWNWGQQNTGELFF
TRBV6-6	-	TRBJ1-2	-	TGTGCCAGCAGATTCCCAGGGGTTGGCTACACCTTC	CASRFPGVGYTF
TRBV7-9	-	TRBJ2-7	-	TGTGCCAGCAGGTCGGCCACAGGTGGCCACGAGCAGTACTTC	CASRSATGGHEQYF
TRBV7-9	-	TRBJ1-2	TRBD1	TGTGCCAGCAGCCCGACAGGGACATATGGCTACACCTTC	CASSPTGTYGYTF
TRBV5-4	-	TRBJ2-7	-	TGTGCCAGCAGCTTTTCCCCCCCGGTCCAGAGCCCCTACGAGCAGTACTTC	CASSFSPPVQSPYEQYF
TRBV5-4	-	TRBJ2-3	-	TGTGCCAGCAGCTTGTTGGCTAGCGCTAGCACAGATACGCAGTATTTT	CASSLLASASTDTQYF
TRBV6-1	-	TRBJ1-6	-	TGTGCCAGCAGTGGACGTGGCCTAGACCCGGGGTCACCCCTCCACTTT	CASSGRGLDPGSPLHF
TRBV19	-	TRBJ2-7	-	TGTGCCAGTAGTTTGGGACTCCATGGGGGATTCGAGCAGTACTTC	CASSLGLHGGFEQYF
TRBV19	-	TRBJ2-7	TRBD1	TGTGCCAGTACCCCGACAGGGAGCCCCAACAACGAGCAGTACTTC	CASTPTGSPNNEQYF
TRBV7-9	-	TRBJ1-4	-	TGTGCCAGCAGCTCGTCCCGGGTGGGACGATTTAATGAAAAACTGTTTTTT	CASSSSRVGRFNEKLFF
TRBV6-1	-	TRBJ1-4	-	TGTGCCAGCAGTGATTCAGCACGAAGAGGAAAACTGTTTTTT	CASSDSARRGKLFF
TRBV4-1	-	TRBJ1-2	-	TGCGCCAGCAGCCCGGGGAGGGACTATGGCTACACCTTC	CASSPGRDYGYTF